This T cell receptor beta chain was sequenced in a study of CD8 T cells in Susac syndrome. In blood CD8+ and CD4+ T cells, TCR beta underwent sequencing. Trimming removed 2 bases from V and 0 bases from J, with 12 bases in between. Germline-derived CDR1 and CDR2 are SEHNR and FQNEAQ (reference sequence). This CDR3 has 16 residues. With random hexamers, reverse transcription was performed on roughly 0.5 to 1 ug of RNA. An immunoSEQ multiplex PCR generated amplified TCR beta CDR3 products spanning 54 Vbeta and 13 Jbeta. TCRdb used MiXCR to reprocess the immunoSEQ multiplex PCR reads, holding one entry per CDR3 protein. The sample records about 300,000 distinct CDR3 sequences, around 90% being singletons.

The sample comprised CD4+ T cells from PBMCs. The chain couples TRBV7-9 to TRBJ2-3; TRBD2 is a possible D gene (6 bases). The receptor was derived from a human donor with multiple sclerosis. The CDR3 region is CASSLRTTSSTDTQYF. The DNA of the CDR3 is TGTGCCAGCAGCTTAAGGACTACAAGTAGCACAGATACGCAGTATTTT.